These 16 T cell receptor beta chains originate from one sample sequenced in a study of blood T cell repertoires in COVID-19. Sequencing was performed with immunoSEQ multiplex PCR; in TCRdb, only in-frame clones are kept and a portion is missing. In the table there are 250,000 to 400,000 clones, roughly 90% of which are singletons. The sample was peripheral blood. Receptor source: a woman aged 30 to 39 with COVID-19, enrolled during active disease.

CDR3 nucleotide sequence: TGTGCCAGCAGTTCCGGGACAATGAGTTCACCCCTCCACTTT. Protein sequence: CASSSGTMSSPLHF. The V and J genes are TRBV6-5 and TRBJ1-6, with D possibly matching TRBD1 (6 bases). The CDR3 consists of 14 residues. Trimming removed 4 bases from V and 9 bases from J, with 13 bases in between. Germline V gives CDR1 MNHEY, CDR2 SVGAGI.

The rearrangement uses TRBV28 and TRBJ2-3; 12 bases agree with TRBD2. Trimming cost V 3 bases and J 6 bases; bases outside gene matches: 7. From germline, CDR1 is MDHEN and CDR2 SYDVKM. The CDR3 is made up of 16 amino acids. CDR3 region: CASSFPGLAGMDTQYF. Here the CDR3 DNA reads TGTGCCAGCAGTTTTCCCGGACTAGCGGGAATGGATACGCAGTATTTT.

The chain carries TRBV5-4 and TRBJ2-2; a possible D gene is TRBD2 (5 bases). This CDR3 has 15 amino acids. The germline gives CDR1 SGHNT, CDR2 YYREEE (reference sequence). V was clipped by 4 bases and J by 0 bases, with 10 bases between them. The CDR3 loop is CASSPLLANTGELFF. CDR3 coding DNA: TGTGCCAGCAGCCCCTTACTAGCGAACACCGGGGAGCTGTTTTTT.

Only one count was recorded for this clone. This chain uses TRBV15 with TRBJ2-3; 8 nucleotides match TRBD1. J gave up 2 bases and V 0 bases, and 4 bases lay outside the gene matches. Germline loops: CDR1 LNHNV, CDR2 YYDKDF (reference sequence). The CDR3 length is 16 residues. CDR3 in DNA: TGTGCCACCAGCAGAGATTTTCAGGGGGCCACAGATACGCAGTATTTT. Translated, it gives CATSRDFQGATDTQYF.

This clone was found a few times. The V gene is TRBV3-1 (or the pseudogene TRBV3-2), the J gene TRBJ1-6; D gene unclear. Germline lookup yields CDR1 LGHDT and CDR2 YNNKEL (reference sequence). This CDR3 has 16 amino acids. Trimming removed 0 bases at V and 11 bases at J, with 17 bases between. The CDR3 region is CASSQDYVALEAPLHF. The CDR3 nucleotides are TGTGCCAGCAGCCAAGATTACGTGGCCTTAGAGGCACCCCTCCACTTT.

V and J are TRBV30 and TRBJ1-3; 7 bases are a match to TRBD1. The CDR3 is 15 amino acids. The germline CDR1 and CDR2 sequences are GTSNPN and SVGIG (reference sequence). The CDR3 region is CAERPGTASGNTIYF. The CDR3, as DNA: TGTGCTGAAAGACCCGGGACAGCTTCTGGAAACACCATATATTTT. The full variable domain, rest sourced from reference TRBV30 and TRBJ1-3, is SQTIHQWPATLVQPVGSPLSLECTVEGTSNPNLYWYRQAAGRGLQLLFYSVGIGQISSEVPQNLSASRPQDRQFILSSKKLLLSDSGFYLCAERPGTASGNTIYFGEGSWLTVV.

This clone was recorded only once. V gene TRBV29-1 combines with J gene TRBJ2-1; 8 bases fit TRBD2. The ends lost 4 bases at V and 7 bases at J; junction bases unmatched: 12. This CDR3 region has 15 residues. From germline, CDR1 is SQVTM and CDR2 ANQGSEA. CDR3 sequence reads: CSVGATSGFSNEQFF. The CDR3 DNA is TGCAGCGTTGGAGCCACTAGCGGTTTCTCGAATGAGCAGTTCTTC.

This clone has a single count. The chain recombines TRBV19 with TRBJ2-3; 7 nucleotides align to TRBD2. Germline V lookup: CDR1 LNHDA, CDR2 SQIVND (reference sequence). Trimming cost V 5 bases and J 0 bases; bases outside gene matches: 23. The length of the CDR3 is 21 residues. CDR3 residues: CASSYVGSRGMRGTSTDTQYF. CDR3 in DNA: TGTGCCAGTAGTTATGTCGGTTCGCGAGGAATGCGGGGGACTAGCACAGATACGCAGTATTTT.

The chain couples TRBV12-3 or TRBV12-4 to TRBJ1-1; D uncertain. The CDR3 runs to 13 residues. V lost 2 bases, J lost 1 base, and 5 bases lay in between. The CDR3 reads CASSLFGNTEAFF. CDR3 in DNA: TGTGCCAGCAGTTTATTCGGGAACACTGAAGCTTTCTTT.

The rearrangement uses TRBV6-6 and TRBJ2-1, with 10 bases aligning to TRBD1. The CDR3 runs to 14 residues. V dropped 8 bases and J dropped 6; count of bases not matched to a gene: 7. Germline V CDR1 and CDR2: MNHNY, SVGAGI (reference sequence). The CDR3 loop is CASLRDRGSNEQFF. CDR3 nucleotides: TGTGCCAGCTTAAGGGACAGGGGATCCAATGAGCAGTTCTTC.

CDR3 nucleotides: TGTGCCATGATGGCCCAACTAGCCGGTGAGCAGTTCTTC. Amino acid sequence: CAMMAQLAGEQFF. J is TRBJ2-1 and V is TRBV2, with D possibly being TRBD2 (6 bases). The CDR3 sequence is 13 residues long. The germline gives CDR1 SNHLY, CDR2 FYNNEI. With 10 bases removed from V and 9 bases from J, the gap between germline ends came to 19 bases. Looking up the rest from reference TRBV2 and TRBJ2-1 gives the full variable domain: EPEVTQTPSHQVTQMGQEVILRCVPISNHLYFYWYRQILGQKVEFLVSFYNNEISEKSEIFDDQFSVERPDGSNFTLKIRSTKLEDSAMYFCAMMAQLAGEQFFGPGTRLTVL.

The rearrangement uses TRBV2 and TRBJ2-7; 10 bases line up with TRBD2. V was clipped by 4 bases and J by 2 bases; unmatched bases: 8. The germline gives CDR1 SNHLY, CDR2 FYNNEI. The CDR3 has 16 amino acids. The CDR3 protein is CASSGGRTSGTYEQYF. Here the CDR3 DNA reads TGTGCCAGCAGTGGGGGGAGGACTAGCGGAACCTACGAGCAGTACTTC.

V is TRBV20-1 and J is TRBJ2-5, with no clear D. Germline V lookup: CDR1 DFQATT, CDR2 SNEGSKA (reference sequence). This CDR3 has 12 amino acids. Trimming removed 3 bases at V and 3 bases at J, with 8 bases between. This CDR3 reads CSASWSEETQYF. As DNA, the CDR3 is TGCAGTGCTAGTTGGAGCGAAGAGACCCAGTACTTC.

This sequence joins TRBV20-1 and TRBJ2-1; 8 bases align to TRBD2. Germline CDR1 reads DFQATT; CDR2 reads SNEGSKA (reference sequence). The V segment lost 3 bases and the J segment 4 bases; nucleotides outside the gene matches: 11. The CDR3 has 16 amino acids. For the CDR3, the DNA is TGCAGTGCTAGTCTACGGGAGGCTAGCGGGTACAATGAGCAGTTCTTC. This encodes CSASLREASGYNEQFF.

The CDR3 sequence is CASSLGEGLAGYEQYF. The CDR3 nucleotides are TGTGCCAGCAGCTTAGGGGAGGGACTAGCGGGGTACGAGCAGTACTTC. V is TRBV5-8 and J is TRBJ2-7; 13 nucleotides match TRBD2. V gave up 2 bases and J gave up 4 bases; unmatched junction bases: 6. The CDR3 runs 16 residues. Germline V CDR1 and CDR2: SGHTS, YDEGEE. The full variable domain, with the rest looked up from reference TRBV5-8 and TRBJ2-7, is EAGVTQSPTHLIKTRGQQATLRCSPISGHTSVYWYQQALGLGLQFLLWYDEGEERNRGNFPPRFSGRQFPNYSSELNVNALELEDSALYLCASSLGEGLAGYEQYFGPGTRLTVT.

Comment on this clone: Within the sample, other DNA sequences also encode this same CDR3. The rearrangement links TRBV11-2 to TRBJ2-1, with D possibly TRBD2 on 5 matching bases. Trimming stripped 4 bases from V and 0 bases from J, with 13 bases between. Germline V lookup: CDR1 SGHAT, CDR2 FQNNGV. CDR3 length equals 16 residues. CDR3 DNA: TGTGCCAGCAGCTCCCGAGCGGATAGCTCCTACAATGAGCAGTTCTTC. Its translation is CASSSRADSSYNEQFF.